This T cell receptor (beta chain) was retrieved from a study of regulatory T cells in long-lasting Graves disease. Whole-study context: Antithyroid drug intake by newly diagnosed Graves' patients had lasted under 3 months.

Researchers made TCR beta libraries by using iRepertoire HTBI primers and running Arm-PCR on CDR3 regions. Each CDR3 protein is one row after TCRdb ran MiXCR on the multiplex PCR reads. The sample consists of roughly 500,000 distinct CDR3 sequences, around 13% of them appearing once. A remark on this clonotype: Its cognate antigen is unknown.

This CDR3 contains 14 residues. V was shortened by 7 bases and J by 5 bases, with 18 bases between the two germline ends. The germline gives CDR1 MNHNS, CDR2 SASEGT. Study-wide results and caveats: Persistent disease was characterized by preferential usage of TRBV28, TRBJ1-2 and TRBJ2-5.

Time point here: newly diagnosed GD, antithyroid drugs for less than 3 months. PBMCs provided the RNA from which the TCR library was made. The data were also submitted as part of a second study, on T cells in Graves' hyperthyroidism and ophthalmopathy. That source notes: The HTBI set primed first-round TCR CDR3 RT-PCR.

Specimen: peripheral blood mononuclear cells (PBMCs), collected at new diagnosis, from a patient treated with antithyroid drugs. This receptor was identified in a woman under 40 with Graves disease. The chain employs TRBV6-1 and TRBJ2-7, with TRBD2 as a possible D gene (6 bases). DNA of the CDR3: TGTGCCAGCACCCCCGGGGGAACGAGACACGAGCAGTACTTC. Translating it yields CASTPGGTRHEQYF.